The 3 T cell receptor beta chains presented below share a single source sample, sequenced in a study of blood T cells in healthy people across ages. Together with a sample-barcoded 5' primer, a J-beta primer mix was included in a second PCR lasting roughly 6 to 12 cycles. TCRdb itself ran the 5' RACE reads through MiXCR, one entry per CDR3 protein. The sample holds around 1.5 million distinct CDR3 sequences; about 35% are singletons and the top ten take approximately 10%. Material: blood. These receptor sequences come from a woman aged 25-40 years in good health.

There are many counts of this clonotype. The junction and the germline gene differ at one end; a read error may be behind it. The gene calls are TRBV7-2 and TRBJ2-3; possible D gene TRBD2, 5 bases. The CDR3 covers 13 residues. Germline V gene lookup returns CDR1 SGHTA and CDR2 FQGNSA. Written as DNA, the CDR3 is TGTGCCAGCAGCCTAGCCTTCACAGATACGCAGTATTTT. As protein: CASSLAFTDTQYF. The complete variable domain, with remaining parts taken from reference TRBV7-2 and TRBJ2-3, reads GAGVSQSPSNKVTEKGKDVELRCDPISGHTALYWYRQSLGQGLEFLIYFQGNSAPDKSGLPSDRFSAERTGGSVSTLTIQRTQQEDSAVYLCASSLAFTDTQYFGPGTRLTVL.

The chain links TRBV10-3 to TRBJ2-1, with D possibly TRBD2 on 5 matching bases. V lost 10 bases and J 1 base, leaving 17 bases between the germline ends. The CDR3 consists of 15 residues. CDR1 and CDR2 from the germline V gene are ENHRY and SYGVKD. CDR3 sequence: CATRPLGSSYNEQFF. In DNA form, the CDR3 reads TGTGCCACCCGGCCCTTGGGGAGTTCCTACAATGAGCAGTTCTTC.

This clonotype was counted once. The rearrangement uses TRBV28 and TRBJ1-3; tentative D call: TRBD1 (5 bases). Germline V gene data show CDR1 as MDHEN and CDR2 as SYDVKM. This CDR3 region has 16 residues. The V gene lost 5 bases and the J gene lost 0 bases, with 14 bases spanning the gap. The DNA of the CDR3 is TGTGCCAGCAGTCATGGAGGGGCGACCTCTGGAAACACCATATATTTT. Translating gives CASSHGGATSGNTIYF.